One sample yielded the 11 T cell receptor beta chains listed below, sequenced in a study of patients and donors after allogeneic stem cell transplantation. TCRdb independently ran MiXCR on the RT-PCR reads; one entry per CDR3 protein. The sample shows about 200,000 distinct CDR3 sequences, 41% of them seen only once. Sequencing used blood, either unsorted or a sorted T cell fraction (not recorded which). Receptors originate from a human donor who was either an allogeneic HSCT recipient or a stem cell or donor lymphocyte infusion donor (not recorded which). It is not recorded whose cells these are; they may come from a transplant donor.

Comments on this clonotype: Germline is not matched at one junction end, which may reflect a read error. CDR3 nucleotide sequence: TGCGCCACCAGCTTCGAGGGGGAGAACACTGAAGCTTTCTTT. The encoded protein is CATSFEGENTEAFF. The chain has TRBV5-1 and TRBJ1-1; D is possibly TRBD1 (6 bases). This CDR3 has 14 amino acids. Per germline, CDR1 SGHRS and CDR2 YFSETQ.

This clonotype was observed a few times. The gene calls are TRBV12-3 or TRBV12-4 and TRBJ1-4; a possible D gene is TRBD1 (6 bases). The length of the CDR3 is 15 residues. V was shortened by 2 bases and J by 0 bases, with 7 bases between the two germline ends. CDR3 sequence reads: CASSLNRATNEKLFF. The DNA of the CDR3 is TGTGCCAGCAGTTTAAACAGGGCAACTAATGAAAAACTGTTTTTT.

The gene calls are TRBV18 and TRBJ2-1; no clear D gene. The CDR3 runs to 15 residues. The germline gives CDR1 KGHSH, CDR2 LQKENI. The germline V and J ends were trimmed by 6 bases and 2 bases, with 14 bases remaining between them. The CDR3 loop is CASSARADAYNEQFF. The CDR3 coding sequence is TGTGCCAGCTCCGCACGGGCCGACGCCTACAATGAGCAGTTCTTC.

This clonotype was seen a few times. The chain combines TRBV28 with TRBJ1-2; TRBD1 matches at 10 bases. The germline CDR1 and CDR2 sequences are MDHEN and SYDVKM. The CDR3 has 15 amino acids. J gave up 4 bases and V 2 bases, and 4 bases lay outside the gene matches. The CDR3 protein is CASSLGTGDFYGYTF. The DNA of the CDR3 is TGTGCCAGCAGTTTAGGGACAGGGGACTTCTATGGCTACACCTTC.

This chain's CDR3 is CSATSLAGGGTDTQYF. In DNA, the CDR3 is TGCAGTGCTACCTCGCTAGCGGGAGGTGGCACAGATACGCAGTATTTT. The chain recombines TRBV20-1 with TRBJ2-3; 11 bases are shared with TRBD2. The CDR3 covers 16 residues. After removal of 4 bases from V and 1 base from J, the junction contained 7 bases not matched to a gene. The germline gives CDR1 DFQATT, CDR2 SNEGSKA (reference sequence).

This chain links TRBV2 with TRBJ2-7; 8 nucleotides agree with TRBD1. The CDR3 extends over 16 amino acids. The ends lost 7 bases at V and 4 bases at J; junction bases unmatched: 15. Looked up from germline, CDR1 is SNHLY and CDR2 is FYNNEI. Here the CDR3 reads CASNGPRTGFEYEQYF. Here the CDR3 DNA reads TGTGCCAGCAATGGCCCGAGGACAGGGTTTGAGTACGAGCAGTACTTC. Using reference TRBV2 and TRBJ2-7 for the parts outside the CDR3, the full variable domain is EPEVTQTPSHQVTQMGQEVILRCVPISNHLYFYWYRQILGQKVEFLVSFYNNEISEKSEIFDDQFSVERPDGSNFTLKIRSTKLEDSAMYFCASNGPRTGFEYEQYFGPGTRLTVT.

In this sample, this clonotype turned up a few times. J is TRBJ1-1 and V is TRBV7-9; 7 bases fit TRBD1. Germline assignment: CDR1 SEHNR and CDR2 FQNEAQ (reference sequence). The CDR3 is 15 residues long. Trimming cost V 4 bases and J 2 bases; bases outside gene matches: 7. The CDR3 region has the DNA TGTGCCAGCAGCTACGAGACAGGGCTCAACACTGAAGCTTTCTTT. Its translation is CASSYETGLNTEAFF.

This chain uses TRBV12-3 or TRBV12-4 with TRBJ2-2; perhaps D is TRBD1 or TRBD2 (5 bases each). The CDR3 has 15 residues. With 6 bases removed from V and 2 bases from J, the gap between germline ends came to 13 bases. The CDR3 region is CASRPPGTNTGELFF. CDR3 coding DNA: TGTGCCAGCAGACCCCCCGGGACCAACACCGGGGAGCTGTTTTTT.

The chain has TRBV20-1 and TRBJ2-2, with 12 nucleotides matching TRBD2. This CDR3 has 16 residues. V was clipped by 4 bases and J by 0 bases; unmatched bases: 3. Germline-derived CDR1 and CDR2 are DFQATT and SNEGSKA (reference sequence). The CDR3 is CSATRLAGANTGELFF. The CDR3 DNA reads as TGCAGTGCTACCCGACTAGCGGGGGCGAACACCGGGGAGCTGTTTTTT.

This clonotype was found a few times. V gene TRBV20-1 combines with J gene TRBJ1-4; tentatively, D is TRBD1 (6 bases). The CDR3 is made up of 14 amino acids. Germline V CDR1 and CDR2: DFQATT, SNEGSKA (reference sequence). Trimming shortened V by 3 bases and J by 8 bases, and 16 bases separated the two germline ends. DNA of the CDR3: TGCAGTGCTAGGATCGGACAGACGGACGAAAAACTGTTTTTT. The encoded protein is CSARIGQTDEKLFF.

The chain carries TRBV27 and TRBJ2-7; no reliable D call. Looked up from germline, CDR1 is MNHEY and CDR2 is SMNVEV (reference sequence). This CDR3 is built from 14 residues. V dropped 3 bases and J dropped 3 bases, with 12 bases sitting between them. The CDR3 is CASSLLPLDYEQYF. The CDR3 coding sequence is TGTGCCAGCAGTTTGTTGCCCCTCGACTACGAGCAGTACTTC.